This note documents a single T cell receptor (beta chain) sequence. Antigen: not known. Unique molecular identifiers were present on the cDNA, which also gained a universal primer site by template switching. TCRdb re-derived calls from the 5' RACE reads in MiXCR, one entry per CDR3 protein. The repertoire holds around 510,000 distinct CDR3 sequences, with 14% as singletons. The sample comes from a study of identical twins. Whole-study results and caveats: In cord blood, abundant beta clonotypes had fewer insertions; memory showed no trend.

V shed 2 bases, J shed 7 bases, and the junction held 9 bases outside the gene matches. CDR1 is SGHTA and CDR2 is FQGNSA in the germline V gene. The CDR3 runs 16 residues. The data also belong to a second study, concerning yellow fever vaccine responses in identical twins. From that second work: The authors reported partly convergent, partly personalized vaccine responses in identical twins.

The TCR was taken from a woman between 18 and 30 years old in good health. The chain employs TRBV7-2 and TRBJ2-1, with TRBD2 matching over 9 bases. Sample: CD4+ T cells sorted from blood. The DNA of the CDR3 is TGTGCCAGCAGCTTAAAGGGCGGGGGGGCTCCGAATGAGCAGTTCTTC. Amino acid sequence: CASSLKGGGAPNEQFF. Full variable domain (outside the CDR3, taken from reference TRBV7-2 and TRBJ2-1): GAGVSQSPSNKVTEKGKDVELRCDPISGHTALYWYRQSLGQGLEFLIYFQGNSAPDKSGLPSDRFSAERTGGSVSTLTIQRTQQEDSAVYLCASSLKGGGAPNEQFFGPGTRLTVL.